These T cell receptor beta chains were read from a single sample in a study of CD8+ T cells in alopecia areata. Libraries were prepared by immunoSEQ multiplex PCR; TCRdb keeps only in-frame clonotypes and omits some of them. This table has under 150,000 clones, 75% to 85% appearing once. The sequences come from CD8+ T cells sorted from blood, collected at week 4, from a patient treated with tofacitinib. These receptors were obtained from a human donor with alopecia areata. Each CDR3 is given with its conserved first and last residue. A D gene is named only where the DNA matches it firmly.

len | j_gene | v_gene | d_gene | CDR3aa
16 | TRBJ2-1 | TRBV6-5 | NA | CASSYSTGAFYNEQFF
16 | TRBJ2-3 | TRBV19 | TRBD1 | CASSIFGQGAVDTQYF
13 | TRBJ2-7 | TRBV4-3 | NA | CASSLGLGYEQYF
15 | TRBJ2-7 | TRBV18 | TRBD2 | CASSPTSGDSYEQYF
13 | TRBJ2-5 | TRBV25-1 | NA | CASSRQGQETQYF
16 | TRBJ2-7 | TRBV4-3 | TRBD1 | CASSPGDRAVSYEQYF
12 | TRBJ2-1 | TRBV4-1 | NA | CASSQDRNEQFF
13 | TRBJ1-1 | TRBV30 | NA | CAWRQGFLAEAFF
13 | TRBJ2-3 | TRBV5-1 | NA | CASRADSTDTQYF
14 | TRBJ2-7 | TRBV6-5 | TRBD1 | CASSLGTGNYEQYF
15 | TRBJ2-5 | TRBV30 | TRBD2 | CAWSRSGGAGETQYF
16 | TRBJ2-3 | TRBV5-1 | NA | CASSLEGGLAEDTQYF
14 | TRBJ2-5 | TRBV6-6 | NA | CASSYPQGQETQYF
13 | TRBJ1-5 | TRBV7-2 | NA | CASSLSAGQPQHF
15 | TRBJ2-7 | TRBV7-2 | TRBD2 | CASSPTSGGSYEQYF
13 | TRBJ2-7 | TRBV29-1 | NA | CSVEGTRDYEQYF
13 | TRBJ1-2 | TRBV7-8 | TRBD1 | CASSLGTGNGYTF
17 | TRBJ2-1 | TRBV29-1 | NA | CSVEGPLEGASYNEQFF
13 | TRBJ2-7 | TRBV29-1 | TRBD2 | CSVEDPPGGEQYF
16 | TRBJ1-1 | TRBV4-2 | NA | CASSQGTGGGNTEAFF
14 | TRBJ2-1 | TRBV29-1 | TRBD2 | CSVPPSGGANEQFF
13 | TRBJ1-2 | TRBV6-5 | NA | CASSTRSAYGYTF
13 | TRBJ2-7 | TRBV2 | NA | CASSNTGSYEQYF
19 | TRBJ2-5 | TRBV23-1 | TRBD2 | CASSPQRLAGAATQETQYF
15 | TRBJ2-7 | TRBV4-2 | TRBD1 | CASSFRTGSSYEQYF
14 | TRBJ2-3 | TRBV7-6 | TRBD2 | CASSLLAGPDTQYF
11 | TRBJ1-2 | TRBV7-2 | NA | CASSLEVGYTF
11 | TRBJ2-1 | TRBV5-1 | TRBD1 | CASGGSMRQFF
14 | TRBJ1-2 | TRBV7-9 | NA | CASSLAGSAYGYTF
15 | TRBJ1-5 | TRBV28 | NA | CASRRLGRNNQPQHF
17 | TRBJ2-6 | TRBV7-6 | TRBD1 | CASSLRQGGSGANVLTF
15 | TRBJ1-1 | TRBV4-2 | NA | CASSQVKGTYTEAFF
14 | TRBJ2-1 | TRBV25-1 | NA | CASSVQGPYNEQFF
13 | NA | TRBV30 | TRBD2 | CAWSSSSGYEQYF
15 | TRBJ2-5 | TRBV27 | NA | CASSLSMEGVETQYF
13 | TRBJ2-1 | TRBV9 | TRBD1 | CASSVAWTGFKFF
15 | TRBJ2-7 | TRBV4-3 | TRBD1 | CASSQEGTVNYEQYF
12 | TRBJ1-1 | TRBV6-6 | NA | CASGFMNTEAFF
21 | TRBJ2-1 | TRBV29-1 | TRBD2 | CSVEGDSVVAGGRSSYNEQFF
16 | TRBJ1-2 | TRBV30 | NA | CAWSTLTGPSPYGYTF
17 | TRBJ2-4 | TRBV11-2 | TRBD2 | CASSLVLAGGAKNIQYF
13 | TRBJ2-6 | TRBV7-9 | NA | CASSPSGANVLTF